The 20 T cell receptor beta chains below were found in one sample sequenced in a study of blood T cells in healthy people across ages (dated by TCRdb to between 2014 and 2016). The library was built by means of 5' RACE. These reads were obtained on an Illumina HiSeq 2500. A second roughly 6 to 12 cycle PCR used a sample-barcoded 5' primer and a J-beta primer mix. TCRdb trimmed the raw reads at Q25, called clones with MiXCR and kept productive beta chains. Duplicate CDR3 protein sequences are folded into a single record with the most common DNA and genes. For this sample there are roughly 2 million distinct CDR3 sequences; 49% appear just once. The top ten clonotypes cover 2.1% of the sample. Material for sequencing was blood. Every receptor here comes from a woman aged 40 to 55 in good health.

This clonotype has only one observation. A much larger clone lies one base from this, so it may be a read error. The J gene is TRBJ1-5, the V gene TRBV20-1, with TRBD1 matching over 7 bases. The length of the CDR3 is 15 residues. In germline, CDR1 is DFQATT, CDR2 SNEGSKA (reference sequence). This chain's CDR3 is CSVRETGVRGQPQHF. In nucleotides, the CDR3 is TGCAGTGTTAGAGAAACAGGGGTCCGCGGTCAGCCCCAGCATTTT.

The chain links TRBV20-1 to TRBJ1-5; D is uncertain. Germline values: CDR1 DFQATT, CDR2 SNEGSKA (reference sequence). CDR3 length equals 15 residues. The V end was cut by 3 bases, the J end by 0 bases, with 12 bases between. The CDR3 DNA reads TGCAGTGCTAGTGCCGCAAGAGGTAGCAATCAGCCCCAGCATTTT. Residues: CSASAARGSNQPQHF.

This chain connects TRBV28 to TRBJ2-7, with a possible D match to TRBD1 (6 bases). V was clipped by 6 bases and J by 6 bases, with 21 bases between them. The length of the CDR3 is 15 residues. Germline-derived CDR1 and CDR2 are MDHEN and SYDVKM. The CDR3: CASRLQGSRLTEQYF. CDR3 nucleotide sequence: TGTGCCAGCAGACTACAGGGCTCTCGCTTAACCGAGCAGTACTTC.

This clonotype was counted a few times. The J gene is TRBJ1-5, the V gene TRBV20-1, with TRBD1 as a possible D gene (6 bases). Germline-derived CDR1 and CDR2 are DFQATT and SNEGSKA (reference sequence). Trimming took off 5 bases at V and 8 bases at J, with 19 bases between the two ends. The CDR3 is made up of 14 amino acids. CDR3 DNA sequence: TGCAGTGCTTCCCCGGGACCCAAGGGGGAGCCCCAGCATTTT. It translates to CSASPGPKGEPQHF.

This sequence joins TRBV5-4 and TRBJ2-1, with 8 bases identical to TRBD1. CDR1 is SGHNT, CDR2 YYREEE, per germline (reference sequence). With 4 bases clipped from V and 10 bases from J, the junction kept 7 bases outside the gene matches. CDR3 length: 13 amino acids. The CDR3 bases are TGTGCCAGCAGCATGGGACAGGACAGGGAGCAGTTCTTC. It codes for CASSMGQDREQFF. The complete variable domain, with remaining parts taken from reference TRBV5-4 and TRBJ2-1, reads ETGVTQSPTHLIKTRGQQVTLRCSSQSGHNTVSWYQQALGQGPQFIFQYYREEENGRGNFPPRFSGLQFPNYSSELNVNALELDDSALYLCASSMGQDREQFFGPGTRLTVL.

This clonotype has a handful of counts. The genes are TRBV29-1 and TRBJ2-1; D is uncertain. V gave up 6 bases and J gave up 8 bases, with 8 bases separating them. Looked up from germline, CDR1 is SQVTM and CDR2 is ANQGSEA. There are 10 residues in the CDR3. CDR3 region: CSVFVDEQFF. CDR3 nucleotides: TGCAGCGTATTTGTGGATGAGCAGTTCTTC.

This chain links TRBV6-2 or TRBV6-3 with TRBJ2-1; 14 nucleotides agree with TRBD2. CDR1 MNHEY and CDR2 SVGEGT come from the germline V gene. CDR3 size: 16 residues. V was pared by 6 bases and J by 5 bases, with 6 bases of the junction left unmatched. In DNA, the CDR3 is TGTGCCAGCAGAAGACTAGCGGGGGGGCCCCACAATGAGCAGTTCTTC. Translated: CASRRLAGGPHNEQFF.

This chain joins TRBV6-5 and TRBJ2-1; 8 bases fit TRBD1. Germline values: CDR1 MNHEY, CDR2 SVGAGI. The CDR3 extends over 15 amino acids. V shed 2 bases and J 8 bases; nucleotides not matched to a gene: 8. CDR3 in DNA: TGTGCCAGCAGTTACCTGGGCGACAGGGGATATGAGCAGTTCTTC. It specifies CASSYLGDRGYEQFF.

The CDR3 DNA reads TGTGCCAGCAGCTTATCAGGGACTGGCTACACCTTC. This sequence encodes CASSLSGTGYTF. The V and J genes are TRBV7-2 and TRBJ1-2, with D tentatively TRBD1 (5 bases). V dropped 2 bases and J dropped 7 bases, with 8 bases sitting between them. Germline lookup yields CDR1 SGHTA and CDR2 FQGNSA. CDR3 length: 12 amino acids.

V gene TRBV7-2 combines with J gene TRBJ1-2, with a possible D match to TRBD1 (5 bases). CDR1 and CDR2 (germline): SGHTA, FQGNSA. CDR3 length equals 13 residues. Trimming removed 7 bases from V and 6 bases from J, with 15 bases in between. The CDR3 DNA reads as TGTGCCAGCACCACTTACGGGGGGGATGGCTACACCTTC. It yields the protein CASTTYGGDGYTF.

This clonotype was seen only a few times. V is TRBV12-3 or TRBV12-4 and J is TRBJ2-3, with TRBD2 identical over 7 bases. The CDR3 consists of 16 residues. With V trimmed by 6 bases and J by 3 bases, 12 bases remained unmatched. The DNA for the CDR3 is TGTGCCAGCAGACCCGGGTGGAGGGAGGGTACAGATACGCAGTATTTT. Protein sequence: CASRPGWREGTDTQYF.

The rearrangement joins TRBV7-8 to TRBJ1-6; maybe TRBD1 (6 bases). Trimming shortened V by 2 bases and J by 0 bases, and 8 bases separated the two germline ends. Germline CDR1 SGHVS, CDR2 FQNEAQ. The CDR3 has 16 amino acids. Here the CDR3 reads CASSLSGASYNSPLHF. CDR3 DNA: TGTGCCAGCAGCTTATCAGGGGCCTCCTATAATTCACCCCTCCACTTT.

This sequence joins TRBV20-1 and TRBJ1-6; TRBD1 matches 9 bases. This CDR3 is 14 amino acids long. Losses at the gene ends were 5 bases for V and 7 bases for J; bases not matched to a gene: 6. The V gene's germline CDR1 is DFQATT and CDR2 SNEGSKA (reference sequence). The CDR3 sequence is CSAGDRGLNSPLHF. The CDR3 coding sequence is TGCAGTGCTGGTGACAGGGGGTTGAATTCACCCCTCCACTTT.

The chain is built from TRBV7-2 and TRBJ2-1; 8 bases align to TRBD2. In germline, CDR1 is SGHTA, CDR2 FQGNSA. The CDR3 has 16 residues. The J segment lost 5 bases and the V segment lost 1 base, leaving 7 bases of the junction unmatched. This CDR3 is CASSLGSVAGHNEQFF. The CDR3 DNA reads as TGTGCCAGCAGCTTAGGGTCCGTAGCGGGACACAATGAGCAGTTCTTC.

This chain links TRBV20-1 with TRBJ1-5; TRBD1 matches at 11 bases. The CDR3 sequence is 17 residues long. Germline V gene data show CDR1 as DFQATT and CDR2 as SNEGSKA (reference sequence). Trimming at V came to 2 bases and at J to 2 bases, leaving 8 bases not matched to a gene. CDR3 in DNA: TGCAGTGCTAGAAAAGGACAGGGGGCGCGAGGCAATCAGCCCCAGCATTTT. It codes for CSARKGQGARGNQPQHF.

The gene calls are TRBV6-1 and TRBJ1-2; D is undetermined. Germline CDR1 and CDR2: MNHNS and SASEGT. V gave up 7 bases and J gave up 4 bases, with 16 bases separating them. This CDR3 is built from 14 residues. The DNA for the CDR3 is TGTGCCAGCAACTCTTTACTAAAGGGCTATGGCTACACCTTC. Protein sequence: CASNSLLKGYGYTF.

In its sample, this clonotype was seen many times. The gene calls are TRBV7-6 and TRBJ2-7; unclear D gene. Germline V CDR1 and CDR2: SGHVS, FNYEAQ. This CDR3 is built from 13 residues. V lost 0 bases and J lost 4, with 7 bases in between. The CDR3 loop is CASSLAPLYEQYF. Written as DNA, the CDR3 is TGTGCCAGCAGCTTAGCCCCTCTTTACGAGCAGTACTTC.

The chain links TRBV9 to TRBJ2-3, with 8 bases that match TRBD2. Germline V CDR1 and CDR2: SGDLS, YYNGEE. The ends lost 4 bases at V and 10 bases at J; junction bases unmatched: 5. The CDR3 covers 12 residues. The CDR3 DNA reads as TGTGCCAGCAGCCCCACGCGGGAGGCGCAGTATTTT. Translating gives CASSPTREAQYF.

This clonotype showed up just a few times. This chain uses TRBV5-6 with TRBJ2-4; possible D gene TRBD2, 5 bases. Trimming took 0 bases from V and 2 from J, leaving 15 bases between them. The germline V gene encodes CDR1 SGHDT and CDR2 YYEEEE. The CDR3 contains 17 residues. The CDR3 here is CASSLAGPTGTKNIQYF. DNA of the CDR3: TGTGCCAGCAGCTTGGCCGGGCCGACCGGGACCAAAAACATTCAGTACTTC.

This clonotype occurred a few times. This rearrangement joins TRBV14 to TRBJ2-3, with TRBD1 identical over 7 bases. The CDR3 totals 18 residues. Germline loops: CDR1 SGHDN, CDR2 FVKESK. V lost 2 bases and J lost 2; bases outside the gene matches: 13. CDR3 protein: CASSQTGAWIQDTDTQYF. CDR3 DNA: TGTGCCAGCAGCCAAACAGGGGCGTGGATCCAGGACACAGATACGCAGTATTTT.